One and the same sample provided the 22 T cell receptor beta chains below, sequenced in a study of T cell repertoires in cytomegalovirus infection. TCRdb reprocessed the reads via MiXCR and lists one record per CDR3 protein. The table lists around 530,000 distinct CDR3 sequences, approximately 17% of them singletons, with more than 20% in the top ten. Sequenced material: CD8+ T cells from PBMCs. The receptors were gathered from a human donor in good health (CMV status not recorded). Some clones in this sample may be carry-over from other donors' samples.

This clonotype was detected ten times or more. This chain uses TRBV11-2 with TRBJ2-3; 8 bases map to TRBD1. Germline lookup yields CDR1 SGHAT and CDR2 FQNNGV. This CDR3 is built from 15 residues. J gave up 2 bases and V 6 bases, and 7 bases lay outside the gene matches. CDR3 amino acids: CASSPGQGLTDTQYF. The CDR3 DNA reads as TGTGCCAGCAGTCCTGGACAGGGCCTCACAGATACGCAGTATTTT.

This chain connects TRBV4-2 to TRBJ2-1, with 7 bases that match TRBD2. Germline loops: CDR1 LGHNA, CDR2 YNFKEQ. The CDR3 sequence is 16 residues long. Germline trimming cut 0 bases from V and 4 bases from J; bases unmatched to any gene: 6. The CDR3 DNA follows: TGTGCCAGCAGCCAAGATTGGGCTAGCGGATACAATGAGCAGTTCTTC. This codes for CASSQDWASGYNEQFF.

This clonotype was counted at least ten times. V gene TRBV28 combines with J gene TRBJ2-1, with 14 bases fitting TRBD2. The V and J ends lost 5 bases and 8 bases, in that order; junction bases with no gene match: 2. Germline V lookup: CDR1 MDHEN, CDR2 SYDVKM. This CDR3 is built from 14 residues. CDR3 sequence (DNA): TGTGCCAGCAGTGAGACTAGCGGGAGGGATGAGCAGTTCTTC. It codes for CASSETSGRDEQFF.

This clonotype showed up just a few times. V is TRBV2 and J is TRBJ2-1, with D hard to call. CDR1 is SNHLY, CDR2 FYNNEI, per germline. Trimming took off 6 bases at V and 10 bases at J, with 13 bases between the two ends. The CDR3 is made up of 12 amino acids. CDR3 sequence: CASRGMYLEQFF. In DNA form, the CDR3 reads TGTGCCAGCAGGGGGATGTATCTAGAGCAGTTCTTC.

This clonotype was detected a few times. The V and J genes are TRBV5-8 and TRBJ2-5, with D possibly TRBD1 on 6 matching bases. Germline V gene lookup returns CDR1 SGHTS and CDR2 YDEGEE. This CDR3 has 15 residues. V lost 1 base and J 5 bases, leaving 15 bases between the germline ends. The CDR3 spells CASSLFVSGDETQYF. The DNA of the CDR3 is TGTGCCAGCAGCTTGTTTGTTTCAGGGGATGAGACCCAGTACTTC.

To note about this clonotype: At one of its ends the junction is not consistent with the germline gene, which may arise from a read error. The CDR3 is CASSLVWTGPKNEQFF. Here the CDR3 DNA reads TGTGCAAGCAGCTTAGTGTGGACAGGACCCAAAAATGAGCAGTTCTTC. The chain employs TRBV11-2 and TRBJ2-1; TRBD1 agrees at 7 bases. The CDR3 has 16 residues. Germline values: CDR1 SGHAT, CDR2 FQNNGV.

V and J are TRBV10-2 and TRBJ2-5; D unresolved. Looked up from germline, CDR1 is WSHSY and CDR2 is SAAADI. V shed 6 bases and J shed 1 base, with 12 bases lying between them. This CDR3 has 14 amino acids. The CDR3 nucleotides read TGCGCCAGCAGAAAGGTTCGGTTCCAAGAGACCCAGTACTTC. Its protein is CASRKVRFQETQYF.

This clonotype was counted ten times or more. This chain joins TRBV12-5 and TRBJ2-7; TRBD1 matches at 7 bases. V shed 1 base and J 6 bases; nucleotides not matched to a gene: 3. This CDR3 spans 13 amino acids. Germline V gene data show CDR1 as LGHNT and CDR2 as FRNRAP. CDR3 nucleotide sequence: TGTGCTAGTGGTTTGGGACAGGGCCGCGAGCAGTACTTC. Protein: CASGLGQGREQYF.

This clonotype appeared many times. CDR3 residues: CASPGTGQDTQYF. DNA of the CDR3: TGTGCCAGCCCCGGGACAGGGCAAGATACGCAGTATTTT. The J gene is TRBJ2-3, the V gene TRBV7-9; 9 bases are a match to TRBD1. The CDR3 has 13 residues. CDR1 and CDR2 from the germline V gene are SEHNR and FQNEAQ (reference sequence). Germline trimming cut 8 bases from V and 5 bases from J; bases unmatched to any gene: 5.

In DNA form, the CDR3 reads TGTGCCAGCCGGAGGGCCATTTCCACAGATACGCAGTATTTT. This encodes CASRRAISTDTQYF. The chain uses TRBV12-3 or TRBV12-4 and TRBJ2-3, with D perhaps TRBD2 (6 bases). The CDR3 sequence is 14 residues long. Trimming stripped 8 bases from V and 2 bases from J, with 14 bases between.

The chain combines TRBV7-4 with TRBJ1-1; D uncertain. The length of the CDR3 is 15 residues. Germline V lookup: CDR1 SGHVT, CDR2 SQSDAQ. The V gene lost 1 base and the J gene lost 1 base, with 10 bases spanning the gap. Here the CDR3 reads CASSLEAGRNTEAFF. Written as DNA, the CDR3 is TGTGCCAGCAGCTTAGAGGCAGGTAGGAACACTGAAGCTTTCTTT.

In its sample, this clonotype was seen a few times. The chain employs TRBV5-1 and TRBJ2-1; TRBD2 aligns across 8 bases. This CDR3 contains 15 residues. Trimming at V came to 2 bases and at J to 3 bases, leaving 4 bases not matched to a gene. Looked up from germline, CDR1 is SGHRS and CDR2 is YFSETQ. CDR3 sequence reads: CASSFTSGIYNEQFF. CDR3 nucleotide sequence: TGCGCCAGCAGCTTTACTAGCGGTATCTACAATGAGCAGTTCTTC.

The sample holds many counts of this clonotype. The chain carries TRBV2 and TRBJ2-6; D call uncertain. V gave up 8 bases and J gave up 4 bases, with 9 bases separating them. This CDR3 is 13 amino acids long. The germline V gene encodes CDR1 SNHLY and CDR2 FYNNEI. CDR3 in amino acids: CASYPPGANVLTF. The CDR3 nucleotides read TGTGCCAGCTACCCCCCAGGGGCCAACGTCCTGACTTTC.

The genes are TRBV7-3 and TRBJ2-3; D gene uncertain. This CDR3 comprises 14 residues. V was shortened by 5 bases and J by 1 base, with 10 bases between the two germline ends. The germline gives CDR1 SGHTA, CDR2 FQGTGA. DNA for the CDR3: TGTGCCAGCAGCGACCCGGCCCGCACAGATACGCAGTATTTT. Protein: CASSDPARTDTQYF. Supplemented by reference TRBV7-3 and TRBJ2-3, the full variable domain reads GAGVSQTPSNKVTEKGKYVELRCDPISGHTALYWYRQSLGQGPEFLIYFQGTGAADDSGLPNDRFFAVRPEGSVSTLKIQRTERGDSAVYLCASSDPARTDTQYFGPGTRLTVL.

A word on this clonotype: A read error may be the cause here, since a much bigger clone is one base away. The chain couples TRBV27 to TRBJ2-3; 7 bases agree with TRBD2. Germline values: CDR1 MNHEY, CDR2 SMNVEV (reference sequence). This CDR3 spans 15 amino acids. CDR3 amino acids: CASRLSPSGTRSQYF. The CDR3 nucleotides are TGTGCCAGCCGTTTATCCCCTAGCGGTACGCGGTCGCAGTATTTT.

This clonotype was counted only a few times. The chain combines TRBV15 with TRBJ1-5; D is perhaps TRBD1 (6 bases). With 5 bases removed from V and 0 bases from J, the gap between germline ends came to 11 bases. CDR1 is LNHNV, CDR2 YYDKDF, per germline (reference sequence). This CDR3 contains 15 residues. CDR3 nucleotides: TGTGCCACCAGCTGGCCAGGGGATAGCAATCAGCCCCAGCATTTT. Translation: CATSWPGDSNQPQHF. The full variable domain, rest sourced from reference TRBV15 and TRBJ1-5, is DAMVIQNPRYQVTQFGKPVTLSCSQTLNHNVMYWYQQKSSQAPKLLFHYYDKDFNNEADTPDNFQSRRPNTSFCFLDIRSPGLGDTAMYLCATSWPGDSNQPQHFGDGTRLSIL.

The sample holds many counts of this clonotype. The chain has TRBV7-9 and TRBJ1-1, with TRBD1 matching over 9 bases. This CDR3 spans 15 amino acids. V was pared by 2 bases and J by 4 bases, with 5 bases of the junction left unmatched. From germline, CDR1 is SEHNR and CDR2 FQNEAQ (reference sequence). The CDR3 DNA reads TGTGCCAGCAGCTTACCCGACAGGGGGTTCACTGAAGCTTTCTTT. The encoded protein is CASSLPDRGFTEAFF.

This clonotype appeared a few times. This chain connects TRBV7-6 to TRBJ1-6; D not resolved. The V and J ends lost 5 bases and 0 bases respectively, with 8 bases between them. CDR1 and CDR2 (germline): SGHVS, FNYEAQ. This CDR3 comprises 15 residues. CDR3 protein: CASSPDSSYNSPLHF. As DNA, the CDR3 is TGTGCCAGCAGCCCAGACTCCTCCTATAATTCACCCCTCCACTTT.

This clonotype was counted at least ten times. The chain has TRBV7-9 and TRBJ2-1; TRBD2 aligns across 13 bases. The trim removed 4 bases at V and 7 bases at J, leaving 13 bases unmatched. This CDR3 is built from 18 residues. CDR1 and CDR2 from the germline V gene are SEHNR and FQNEAQ (reference sequence). CDR3: CASSSAVWTSGRGNEQFF. In nucleotides, the CDR3 is TGTGCCAGCAGCTCCGCGGTTTGGACTAGCGGGAGAGGTAATGAGCAGTTCTTC. Variable domain in full (rest from reference TRBV7-9 and TRBJ2-1): DTGVSQNPRHKITKRGQNVTFRCDPISEHNRLYWYRQTLGQGPEFLTYFQNEAQLEKSRLLSDRFSAERPKGSFSTLEIQRTEQGDSAMYLCASSSAVWTSGRGNEQFFGPGTRLTVL.

The rearrangement joins TRBV28 to TRBJ2-5; 7 bases match TRBD1. The CDR3 runs to 18 residues. The germline CDR1 and CDR2 sequences are MDHEN and SYDVKM. V trimming: 8 bases; J trimming: 0 bases; junction bases outside the gene matches: 18. Here the CDR3 reads CASGNPGQTRLNQETQYF. DNA for the CDR3: TGTGCCAGCGGGAACCCGGGACAGACAAGATTAAACCAAGAGACCCAGTACTTC.

The rearrangement uses TRBV25-1 and TRBJ1-2; D is undetermined. Germline V CDR1 and CDR2: MGHDK, SYGVNS. CDR3 length: 13 amino acids. Trimming pared 3 bases from V and 6 bases from J, leaving 11 bases between. The CDR3 coding sequence is TGTGCCAGCAGTGAGCAAGAGGCGGATGGCTACACCTTC. This codes for CASSEQEADGYTF.

This clonotype was recorded a few times. The chain recombines TRBV6-5 with TRBJ2-5; D assignment may be TRBD1 or TRBD2 (5 bases each). V was cut by 6 bases and J by 2 bases, with 13 bases left in between. This CDR3 is 14 amino acids long. CDR1 is MNHEY and CDR2 is SVGAGI in the germline V gene. CDR3 nucleotides: TGTGCCAGCAGAGGGTCGGGGCCTCAAGAGACCCAGTACTTC. Translating it yields CASRGSGPQETQYF.